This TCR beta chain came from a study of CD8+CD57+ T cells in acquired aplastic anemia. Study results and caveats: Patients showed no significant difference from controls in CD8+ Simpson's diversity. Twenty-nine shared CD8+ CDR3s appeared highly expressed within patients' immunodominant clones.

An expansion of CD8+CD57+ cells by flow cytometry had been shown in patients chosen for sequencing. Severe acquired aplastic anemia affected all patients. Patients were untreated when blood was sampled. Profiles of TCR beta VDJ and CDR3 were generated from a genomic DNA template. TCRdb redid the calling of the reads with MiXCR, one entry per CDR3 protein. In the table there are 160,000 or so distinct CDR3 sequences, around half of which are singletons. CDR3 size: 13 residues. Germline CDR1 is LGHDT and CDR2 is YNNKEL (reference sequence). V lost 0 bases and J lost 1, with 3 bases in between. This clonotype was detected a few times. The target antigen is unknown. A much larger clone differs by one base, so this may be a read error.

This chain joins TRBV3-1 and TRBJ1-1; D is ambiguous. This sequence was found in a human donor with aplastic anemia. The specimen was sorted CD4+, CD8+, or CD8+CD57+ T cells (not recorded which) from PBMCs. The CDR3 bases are TGTGCCAGCAGCCAAGATCCGAACACTGAAGCTTTCTTT. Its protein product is CASSQDPNTEAFF.